These 25 T cell receptor beta chains originate from one sample sequenced in a study of identical twins. TCRdb independently ran MiXCR on the 5' RACE reads; one entry per CDR3 protein. In the table there are about 470,000 distinct CDR3 sequences, about 24% of which are singletons. Separately, the same data were catalogued under a study of T cells expressing NK-cell markers.

Specimen: CD4+ T cells sorted from blood. The receptors were sampled from a woman between 18 and 29 years old in good health.

DNA for the CDR3: TGTGCCAGCAGTGAAGGGGAGATGGGGCCCCAGCATTTT. Its protein is CASSEGEMGPQHF. The V call is TRBV2, the J call TRBJ1-5; D gene uncertain. Germline V gene lookup returns CDR1 SNHLY and CDR2 FYNNEI. The V and J ends lost 1 base and 9 bases respectively, with 10 bases between them. CDR3 length: 13 amino acids.

In its sample, this clonotype was seen a few times. The J gene is TRBJ1-6, the V gene TRBV7-8, with a possible D match to TRBD1 (5 bases). The CDR3 runs 14 residues. The V end was cut by 5 bases, the J end by 7 bases, with 12 bases between. Germline assignment: CDR1 SGHVS and CDR2 FQNEAQ. The chain's CDR3 is CASSTRVVNSPLHF. DNA for the CDR3: TGTGCCAGCAGCACCAGGGTGGTCAATTCACCCCTCCACTTT.

The chain joins TRBV20-1 to TRBJ1-1; TRBD1 matches 8 bases. This CDR3 region has 15 residues. The V segment lost 6 bases and the J segment 3 bases; nucleotides outside the gene matches: 12. Germline values: CDR1 DFQATT, CDR2 SNEGSKA (reference sequence). The CDR3 coding sequence is TGCAGTGCCCCCGCCATCTCGACAGGGGACACTGAAGCTTTCTTT. It encodes CSAPAISTGDTEAFF.

The CDR3, as DNA: TGCAGTGCTAGAGTTACCAGAGGGCAGGGTACGCGGAATGAGCAGTTCTTC. It translates to CSARVTRGQGTRNEQFF. The genes are TRBV20-1 and TRBJ2-1; D may match TRBD1 or TRBD2 (5 bases each). With 1 base removed from V and 7 bases from J, the gap between germline ends came to 23 bases. Germline values: CDR1 DFQATT, CDR2 SNEGSKA (reference sequence). The CDR3 covers 17 residues.

This clonotype was detected only a few times. This chain uses TRBV20-1 with TRBJ2-1; the D gene is possibly TRBD2 (6 bases). Germline CDR1 is DFQATT and CDR2 is SNEGSKA (reference sequence). Trimming stripped 3 bases from V and 0 bases from J, with 9 bases between. The CDR3 is 14 residues long. The CDR3 bases are TGCAGTGCTAGTCGCGGGAACTCCTACAATGAGCAGTTCTTC. This translates into CSASRGNSYNEQFF.

The chain recombines TRBV5-1 with TRBJ2-5; D may match TRBD1 or TRBD2 (5 bases each). Trimming took 0 bases from V and 2 from J, leaving 14 bases between them. The CDR3 is made up of 16 amino acids. The germline V gene encodes CDR1 SGHRS and CDR2 YFSETQ. The CDR3 coding sequence is TGCGCCAGCAGCTTGGATCCACTCGGGGCACAAGAGACCCAGTACTTC. Protein: CASSLDPLGAQETQYF.

The table lists this clonotype with a few counts. The chain employs TRBV5-6 and TRBJ1-2, with 8 positions matching TRBD1. This CDR3 has 14 residues. Unmatched junction bases numbered 5, after V lost 0 bases and J lost 7 bases. Germline loops: CDR1 SGHDT, CDR2 YYEEEE. CDR3 region: CASSLGQGMSGYTF. CDR3 DNA sequence: TGTGCCAGCAGCTTGGGACAGGGGATGTCTGGCTACACCTTC.

V usage is TRBV9 and J usage is TRBJ1-2, with D unresolved. Germline V gene data show CDR1 as SGDLS and CDR2 as YYNGEE. CDR3 length: 13 amino acids. V lost 3 bases to trimming and J lost 0 bases, with 6 bases between them. The CDR3 DNA sequence: TGTGCCAGCAGCGCCCCCCCTAACTATGGCTACACCTTC. Translated: CASSAPPNYGYTF.

This chain uses TRBV7-2 with TRBJ2-7; the match to TRBD1 covers 7 bases. CDR3 length: 14 amino acids. The V segment lost 4 bases and the J segment 4 bases; nucleotides outside the gene matches: 7. Looked up from germline, CDR1 is SGHTA and CDR2 is FQGNSA. The CDR3 DNA reads TGTGCCAGCAGCTCCGACAGGGTAGGGTACGAGCAGTACTTC. Its translation is CASSSDRVGYEQYF.

The chain's CDR3 is CASSMGGRQPQHF. The CDR3 region has the DNA TGTGCCAGTAGTATGGGAGGGCGTCAGCCCCAGCATTTT. The rearrangement links TRBV19 to TRBJ1-5; D remains ambiguous. The CDR3 runs to 13 residues. CDR1 and CDR2 from the germline V gene are LNHDA and SQIVND (reference sequence). V lost 3 bases and J lost 6, with 9 bases in between.

The chain links TRBV9 to TRBJ2-1, with 9 bases that match TRBD2. This CDR3 is 16 amino acids long. Germline loops: CDR1 SGDLS, CDR2 YYNGEE. Trimming at V came to 0 bases and at J to 6 bases, leaving 7 bases not matched to a gene. CDR3 protein: CASSVALREGLNEQFF. DNA of the CDR3: TGTGCCAGCAGCGTAGCTCTGCGGGAGGGCCTCAATGAGCAGTTCTTC.

The gene calls are TRBV5-5 and TRBJ2-7; D not resolved. Deletions cut 0 bases from V and 3 bases from J, with 7 bases between. This CDR3 comprises 13 residues. Germline CDR1 is SGHKS and CDR2 is YYEKEE (reference sequence). The CDR3 is CASSLVGFYEQYF. For the CDR3, the DNA is TGTGCCAGCAGCTTGGTGGGGTTCTACGAGCAGTACTTC.

The chain has TRBV5-1 and TRBJ2-7, with 7 bases fitting TRBD2. This CDR3 comprises 16 residues. Trimming took 3 bases from V and 0 from J; bases not matched to a gene: 9. Germline CDR1 is SGHRS and CDR2 is YFSETQ. The CDR3 nucleotides read TGCGCCAGCAGCTCGACTACAAGCGGGGCCTCCTACGAGCAGTACTTC. Protein product: CASSSTTSGASYEQYF.

This clonotype has more than one count but fewer than ten. The chain's CDR3 is CASSPGTSGGAGTQYF. Here the CDR3 DNA reads TGTGCCAGCAGTCCCGGGACTAGCGGGGGGGCGGGTACGCAGTATTTT. The chain couples TRBV12-3 or TRBV12-4 to TRBJ2-3; the match to TRBD2 covers 16 bases. The CDR3 is 16 amino acids. With V trimmed by 5 bases and J by 8 bases, 7 bases remained unmatched.

This clonotype has a handful of counts. The genes are TRBV7-8 and TRBJ2-1; D may be TRBD1 or TRBD2 (7 bases each). This CDR3 is 16 amino acids long. The V and J ends lost 5 bases and 2 bases respectively, with 16 bases between them. The germline gives CDR1 SGHVS, CDR2 FQNEAQ. Here the CDR3 DNA reads TGTGCCAGCAGCCAAGGGGGCGGGACTACCTACAATGAGCAGTTCTTC. The encoded protein is CASSQGGGTTYNEQFF. Combining the CDR3 with reference TRBV7-8 and TRBJ2-1 gives the whole variable domain GAGVSQSPRYKVAKRGQDVALRCDPISGHVSLFWYQQALGQGPEFLTYFQNEAQLDKSGLPSDRFFAERPEGSVSTLKIQRTQQEDSAVYLCASSQGGGTTYNEQFFGPGTRLTVL.

V usage is TRBV7-2 and J usage is TRBJ2-7; 11 bases agree with TRBD2. Germline lookup yields CDR1 SGHTA and CDR2 FQGNSA. The CDR3 has 16 amino acids. V gave up 7 bases and J gave up 3 bases; unmatched junction bases: 11. CDR3 coding DNA: TGTGCCAGCACCCCGCCGGGGACTAGCGGTCGCTACGAGCAGTACTTC. Translated, it gives CASTPPGTSGRYEQYF.

This clonotype was detected only a few times. The gene calls are TRBV6-5 and TRBJ1-1; weak D call: TRBD1 (6 bases). V lost 3 bases and J 4 bases, leaving 21 bases between the germline ends. The CDR3 spans 17 residues. In germline, CDR1 is MNHEY, CDR2 SVGAGI. CDR3: CASSYSDEGWGPTEAFF. CDR3 nucleotides: TGTGCCAGCAGTTATTCTGATGAAGGGTGGGGGCCCACTGAAGCTTTCTTT.

The J gene is TRBJ2-6, the V gene TRBV18; no definite D call. The CDR3 loop spans 16 amino acids. The V end was cut by 1 base, the J end by 1 base, with 8 bases between. Looked up from germline, CDR1 is KGHSH and CDR2 is LQKENI. The CDR3 region has the DNA TGTGCCAGCTCACCACGAAGGAAATCTGGGGCCAACGTCCTGACTTTC. This encodes CASSPRRKSGANVLTF.

There are a few counts of this clonotype. The chain combines TRBV3-1 with TRBJ2-1; TRBD2 aligns across 10 bases. In germline, CDR1 is LGHDT, CDR2 YNNKEL (reference sequence). The V segment lost 1 base and the J segment 9 bases; nucleotides outside the gene matches: 12. The length of the CDR3 is 17 residues. The CDR3, as DNA: TGTGCCAGCAGCCAAGCATTGAGAGCGGGAGGGGTAGGTGAGCAGTTCTTC. Amino acid sequence: CASSQALRAGGVGEQFF.

The chain couples TRBV6-2 or TRBV6-3 to TRBJ2-7; maybe TRBD2 (6 bases). Germline CDR1 MNHEY, CDR2 SVGEGT. The CDR3 consists of 12 residues. The V and J ends lost 2 bases and 6 bases respectively, with 8 bases between them. The DNA of the CDR3 is TGTGCCAGCAGTTACAGGAGGGGCGAGCAGTACTTC. It translates to CASSYRRGEQYF.

This chain joins TRBV10-3 and TRBJ2-1; D gene unclear. The ends were cut back, 7 bases at V and 2 bases at J, with 12 bases in the middle. CDR1 is ENHRY, CDR2 SYGVKD, per germline. This CDR3 is built from 14 residues. CDR3 nucleotide sequence: TGTGCCATCAAAAGCGCCGATACCTACAATGAGCAGTTCTTC. This translates into CAIKSADTYNEQFF.

The rearrangement joins TRBV20-1 to TRBJ2-1; D is unresolved. Trimming removed 3 bases from V and 8 bases from J, with 11 bases in between. The germline V gene has CDR1 DFQATT and CDR2 SNEGSKA (reference sequence). The CDR3 consists of 12 residues. Here the CDR3 reads CSASRGVDEQFF. The CDR3 DNA is TGCAGTGCTAGTCGCGGAGTCGATGAGCAGTTCTTC.

This clonotype came up a few times. The chain couples TRBV20-1 to TRBJ2-5; 8 bases are shared with TRBD2. CDR3 length: 15 amino acids. Trimming cost V 4 bases and J 5 bases; bases outside gene matches: 12. The germline gives CDR1 DFQATT, CDR2 SNEGSKA (reference sequence). Here the CDR3 DNA reads TGCAGTGCTATACGCCAAACCGGGACTAGGGAGACCCAGTACTTC. This gives the protein CSAIRQTGTRETQYF.

In its sample, this clonotype was seen a few times. This chain connects TRBV7-9 to TRBJ1-2; the D gene is possibly TRBD1 (5 bases). The germline CDR1 and CDR2 sequences are SEHNR and FQNEAQ (reference sequence). Between the trimmed V and J ends, which lost 5 bases and 3 bases, there was a span of 16 bases. This CDR3 has 15 residues. CDR3 sequence reads: CASSPPAGGHYGYTF. In DNA, the CDR3 is TGTGCCAGCAGCCCCCCTGCGGGGGGTCACTATGGCTACACCTTC. Drawing the rest from reference TRBV7-9 and TRBJ1-2, the complete variable domain is DTGVSQNPRHKITKRGQNVTFRCDPISEHNRLYWYRQTLGQGPEFLTYFQNEAQLEKSRLLSDRFSAERPKGSFSTLEIQRTEQGDSAMYLCASSPPAGGHYGYTFGSGTRLTVV.

This clonotype was detected a few times. The chain links TRBV29-1 to TRBJ2-6; D unresolved. The CDR3 runs to 14 residues. Trimming pared 3 bases from V and 0 bases from J, leaving 6 bases between. Germline CDR1 and CDR2: SQVTM and ANQGSEA. The CDR3, as DNA: TGCAGCGTTGATGGGCTCTCTGGGGCCAACGTCCTGACTTTC. Protein sequence: CSVDGLSGANVLTF.